This T cell receptor beta chain appears in the sequencing data of a study of T cell repertoires in aging, cancer and after chemotherapy (dated by TCRdb to the late 2010s). Broadly, across the study: Donors were distributed across six age groups ranging from 30 or younger to 70 or older, with at least three individuals included per group. Control TCR repertoires from healthy donors were recorded over several months to years, and clear clonal overlap was observed across re-sampling. The complete dataset included roughly 8.8 million TCR reads. To look at immunoaging and at how T cells reconstitute after chemotherapy, the study profiled TCR beta repertoires in peripheral blood from both healthy donors and cancer patients. Alongside some 96 healthy donors serving as a reference group, the cohort included roughly 220 cancer patients, of whom more than 90 had hematological cancers and some 130 had solid cancers.

TCR beta rearrangements were amplified from genomic DNA extracted from peripheral blood rather than from sorted cells or RNA. Results and caveats for the whole study, not just this receptor: Untreated patients with hematological or solid cancers showed significantly lower blood TCR diversity and higher clonality than age-matched healthy donors. According to the authors, the repertoire data do not permit conclusions about immunological memory after chemotherapy. An increase in median generation probability over the chemotherapy interval was observed in both cancer cohorts, suggesting that the repertoire was reconstituted through rebound thymic output. In healthy donors, the drop in TCR diversity with age came mainly from a loss of richness, whereas in cancer patients a loss of evenness also played a part.

This clonotype was seen a few times. Its antigen is unknown. No quality values exist for individual bases; no much larger clone is one base distant. Multiplex touch-down PCR with a mixed TRB-A/B primer pool was used to amplify rearranged TRB sequences covering the V, D and J segments. Illumina adapters and sample indices were attached to the amplicons in two consecutive PCR reactions using Phusion HS II polymerase. Amplicons were gel-purified with the NucleoSpin Gel and PCR Clean-up kit, then checked with Qubit and an Agilent 2100 Bioanalyzer. The libraries were sequenced on an Illumina MiSeq with 600-cycle, single-indexed, paired-end runs. Concerning the study's data processing: MiXCR versions 2.12 and 3.0.5 were used to process TRB sequences. Each unique CDR3 nucleotide sequence was treated as one clone, and only productive sequences with two or more reads were kept. The repertoire metrics were Shannon diversity, evenness, clonality (calculated as one minus evenness), and diversity profiles parameterized by alpha from 0 to 5. The IGoR algorithm was used to compute generation probabilities of clones in paired pre- and post-chemotherapy samples. TCRdb ran its own pipeline on the public reads, namely fastp trimming at Q25 and MiXCR clone calling, and kept in-frame beta chains. Rows with a matching CDR3 protein are joined into one entry that keeps the most common DNA and genes. TCRdb's processing, not the authors' own work, is the source of the V and J calls. The sample table records around 8,900 distinct CDR3 sequences; about a third of these occur just once. The ten largest clones add up to roughly 3.5% of the sample.

From cysteine to phenylalanine, the CDR3 is 16 amino acids long. Only the CDR3 DNA stays, 48 bases, in frame from base 1. According to the germline V gene, CDR1 reads KGHSH and CDR2 reads LQKENI. Here V drops 0 bases and J drops 0 bases, and the junction holds 3 bases not matched to any gene. The source of this sequence is a human donor in good health. The rearranged chain carries TRBV18 and TRBJ1-1; 8 junctional bases match TRBD1. The sequenced material came from blood. The bases read TGTGCCAGCTCACCACCGGGACAGGCCATGAACACTGAAGCTTTCTTT. It is translated as CASSPPGQAMNTEAFF.